Described below is a single T cell receptor beta chain sequence and its context. Its antigen is still unknown. Other DNA sequences in this sample translate to the same CDR3. The naive CD8 population came from CD45RO-negative cells selected for CCR7, without terminally differentiated effector memory CD45RA+ cells. The source of the sample is a study of shared clonotypes between healthy human individuals. Study findings and constraints: Sharing across four donors was seen in 4.5% to 6.5% of naive CD4 clonotypes.

V gave up 0 bases and J gave up 3 bases; unmatched junction bases: 3. CDR3 length: 15 amino acids. In germline, CDR1 is SGHDT, CDR2 YYEEEE. Some clones are missing from TCRdb's copy, which holds only in-frame ones; the method was immunoSEQ multiplex PCR. The sample has some 600,000 clones, about 95% seen once. Source material: naive CD8+ T cells sorted from blood. The chain carries TRBV5-6 and TRBJ2-1; 7 bases fit TRBD2. The sequence was obtained from a woman aged 25 to 45 in good health. As DNA, the CDR3 is TGTGCCAGCAGCTTGGATGGCGGGGGCTACAATGAGCAGTTCTTC. Translating it yields CASSLDGGGYNEQFF.